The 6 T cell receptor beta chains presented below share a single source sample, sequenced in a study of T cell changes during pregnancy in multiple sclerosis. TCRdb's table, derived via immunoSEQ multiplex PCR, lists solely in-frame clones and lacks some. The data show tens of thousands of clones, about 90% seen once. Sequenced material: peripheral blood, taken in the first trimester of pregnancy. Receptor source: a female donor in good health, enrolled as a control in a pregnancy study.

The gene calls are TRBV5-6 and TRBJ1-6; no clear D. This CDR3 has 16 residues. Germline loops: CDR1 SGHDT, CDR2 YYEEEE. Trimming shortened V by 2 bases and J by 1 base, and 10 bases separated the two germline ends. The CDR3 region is CASSFRGLSYNSPLHF. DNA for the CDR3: TGTGCCAGCAGCTTCCGGGGTCTTTCCTATAATTCACCCCTCCACTTT.

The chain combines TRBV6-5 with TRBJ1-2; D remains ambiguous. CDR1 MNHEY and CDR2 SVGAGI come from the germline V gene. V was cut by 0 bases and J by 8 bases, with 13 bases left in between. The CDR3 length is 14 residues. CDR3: CASSYSRAVGGYTF. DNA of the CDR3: TGTGCCAGCAGTTACTCGCGGGCCGTCGGGGGCTACACCTTC.

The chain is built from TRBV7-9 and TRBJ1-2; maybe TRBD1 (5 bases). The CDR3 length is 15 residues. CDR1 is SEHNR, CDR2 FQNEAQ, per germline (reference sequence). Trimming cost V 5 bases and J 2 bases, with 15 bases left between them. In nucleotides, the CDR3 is TGTGCCAGCAGCCCCCTTGGGGGGGAAAACTATGGCTACACCTTC. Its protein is CASSPLGGENYGYTF.

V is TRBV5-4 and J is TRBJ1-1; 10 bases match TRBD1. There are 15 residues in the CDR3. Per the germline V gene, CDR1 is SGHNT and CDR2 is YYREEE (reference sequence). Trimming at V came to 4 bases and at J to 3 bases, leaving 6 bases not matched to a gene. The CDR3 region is CASSHPGTGDTEAFF. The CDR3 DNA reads TGTGCCAGCAGCCACCCCGGGACAGGGGACACTGAAGCTTTCTTT. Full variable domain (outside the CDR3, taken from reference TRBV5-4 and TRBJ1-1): ETGVTQSPTHLIKTRGQQVTLRCSSQSGHNTVSWYQQALGQGPQFIFQYYREEENGRGNFPPRFSGLQFPNYSSELNVNALELDDSALYLCASSHPGTGDTEAFFGQGTRLTVV.

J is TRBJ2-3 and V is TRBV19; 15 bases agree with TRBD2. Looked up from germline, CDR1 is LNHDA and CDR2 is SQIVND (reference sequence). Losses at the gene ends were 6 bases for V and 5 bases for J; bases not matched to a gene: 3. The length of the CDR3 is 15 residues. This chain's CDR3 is CASRQGLAGGDTQYF. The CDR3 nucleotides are TGTGCCAGTAGACAGGGACTAGCGGGGGGAGATACGCAGTATTTT.

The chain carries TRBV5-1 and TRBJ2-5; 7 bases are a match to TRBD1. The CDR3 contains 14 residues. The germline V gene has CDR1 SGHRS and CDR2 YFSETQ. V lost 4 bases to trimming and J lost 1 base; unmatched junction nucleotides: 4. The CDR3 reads CASSGTGAQETQYF. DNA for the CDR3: TGCGCCAGCAGCGGAACAGGGGCCCAAGAGACCCAGTACTTC. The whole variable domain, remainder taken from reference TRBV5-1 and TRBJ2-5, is KAGVTQTPRYLIKTRGQQVTLSCSPISGHRSVSWYQQTPGQGLQFLFEYFSETQRNKGNFPGRFSGRQFSNSRSEMNVSTLELGDSALYLCASSGTGAQETQYFGPGTRLLVL.